A single sample is the source of the 27 T cell receptor beta chains below, sequenced in a study of blood T cells in healthy people across ages. Together with a sample-barcoded 5' primer, a J-beta primer mix was included in a second PCR lasting about 7 to 11 cycles. TCRdb used MiXCR to reprocess the 5' RACE reads, holding one entry per CDR3 protein. Seen here are 870,000 or so distinct CDR3 sequences, 29% observed once, and the top ten hold 15% to 20%. The sequenced sample was blood. All receptors derive from a woman at least 80 years old in good health.

This clonotype appeared many times. The V call is TRBV7-7, the J call TRBJ2-1; D gene uncertain. CDR1 is SSHAT and CDR2 is FNYEAQ in the germline V gene (reference sequence). The CDR3 loop spans 13 amino acids. V lost 6 bases, J lost 10 bases, and 16 bases lay in between. The CDR3 protein is CASSVNGLTEQFF. The CDR3 DNA sequence: TGTGCCAGCAGTGTGAACGGGCTAACGGAGCAGTTCTTC.

About this clonotype itself: A single base separates this from a much larger clone, so it may be a read error. The V call is TRBV12-3 or TRBV12-4, the J call TRBJ2-7; D not certain. CDR3 length: 13 residues. Trimming left V 5 bases short and J 3 bases short, with 11 bases between. The CDR3 coding sequence is TGTGCCAGCAGTGATTCCCTGGGCTACGAGCAGTACTTC. Amino acids: CASSDSLGYEQYF.

The V and J genes are TRBV30 and TRBJ1-2, with 7 bases lining up with TRBD1. The CDR3 has 18 amino acids. Trimming removed 0 bases from V and 6 bases from J; junction bases left unmatched: 19. Germline V gene data show CDR1 as GTSNPN and CDR2 as SVGIG (reference sequence). CDR3 in DNA: TGTGCCTGGAGTGTACAGGGGCCCCGCCGCCGGGGCGGGGATGGCTACACCTTC. Translation: CAWSVQGPRRRGGDGYTF.

This clonotype was recorded at least ten times. This could be a read error, since a much larger clone is one nucleotide away. This sequence joins TRBV5-1 and TRBJ2-7; 9 bases map to TRBD1. The V gene end was trimmed by 4 bases and the J gene end by 7 bases; junction bases not matched to a gene: 18. This CDR3 spans 17 amino acids. CDR1 is SGHRS, CDR2 YFSETQ, per germline. The DNA for the CDR3 is TGCGCCAGCAGCAACCATGACAGGGGGAAAGGTCGCAATGAGCAGTACTTC. Protein sequence: CASSNHDRGKGRNEQYF. The whole variable domain, filled in from reference TRBV5-1 and TRBJ2-7, reads KAGVTQTPRYLIKTRGQQVTLSCSPISGHRSVSWYQQTPGQGLQFLFEYFSETQRNKGNFPGRFSGRQFSNSRSEMNVSTLELGDSALYLCASSNHDRGKGRNEQYFGPGTRLTVT.

This clonotype was observed many times. The rearrangement uses TRBV12-3 or TRBV12-4 and TRBJ2-3; TRBD2 aligns across 8 bases. This CDR3 region has 14 residues. V trimming: 6 bases; J trimming: 5 bases; junction bases outside the gene matches: 7. The CDR3 bases are TGTGCCAGCAGACCGGGACTAGTTGGAGATACGCAGTATTTT. Translation gives CASRPGLVGDTQYF.

This clonotype was seen ten or more times. The gene calls are TRBV12-3 or TRBV12-4 and TRBJ1-2; the D is unclear. V lost 5 bases to trimming and J lost 3 bases, with 10 bases between them. This CDR3 has 13 residues. The CDR3 region has the DNA TGTGCCAGCAGTCCCCGTAGAGACTATGGCTACACCTTC. This gives the protein CASSPRRDYGYTF.

As to this clonotype: The junction does not match germline at one end; this may be a read error. The chain links TRBV7-2 to TRBJ2-1, with 9 bases aligning to TRBD1. The CDR3 loop spans 14 amino acids. Germline CDR1 reads SGHTA; CDR2 reads FQGNSA. The CDR3 region is CASSSGQGKNGQFF. DNA for the CDR3: TGTGCCAGCAGCTCGGGACAGGGAAAGAATGGGCAGTTCTTC.

This clonotype was seen a few times. The chain is built from TRBV3-1 and TRBJ2-2; 7 nucleotides line up with TRBD1. In germline, CDR1 is LGHDT, CDR2 YNNKEL (reference sequence). With 5 bases clipped from V and 6 bases from J, the junction kept 3 bases outside the gene matches. This CDR3 is 13 amino acids long. CDR3 sequence (DNA): TGTGCCAGCAGCTACACAGGGGCCGGGGAGCTGTTTTTT. Translating gives CASSYTGAGELFF.

The chain combines TRBV29-1 with TRBJ1-1; no definite D call. This CDR3 contains 14 residues. Trimming removed 1 base at V and 1 base at J, with 10 bases between. Germline V CDR1 and CDR2: SQVTM, ANQGSEA. The CDR3 DNA sequence: TGCAGCGTTGAAGTACGCCGACCGAACACTGAAGCTTTCTTT. Protein product: CSVEVRRPNTEAFF.

A note on this clonotype: This likely comes from a read error, as the CDR3 has no conserved phenylalanine or tryptophan at its end. This chain connects TRBV12-3 or TRBV12-4 to TRBJ2-3; tentatively, D is TRBD1 (6 bases). This CDR3 region has 14 residues. CDR3 coding DNA: TGTGCCAGCAGTTCTCAGGGGAGCACAGATATGCAGTATTCT. This encodes CASSSQGSTDMQYS.

This sequence joins TRBV30 and TRBJ1-2; maybe TRBD1 (5 bases). CDR1 and CDR2 (germline): GTSNPN, SVGIG (reference sequence). V was shortened by 4 bases and J by 4 bases, with 13 bases between the two germline ends. This CDR3 is 13 amino acids long. The CDR3 sequence: CAWTSQGPYGYTF. CDR3 DNA sequence: TGTGCCTGGACCAGTCAGGGTCCCTATGGCTACACCTTC.

This clonotype was counted ten times or more. The chain has TRBV7-2 and TRBJ2-1; 16 positions match TRBD2. The germline V gene encodes CDR1 SGHTA and CDR2 FQGNSA. This CDR3 comprises 20 residues. With V trimmed by 2 bases and J by 6 bases, 13 bases remained unmatched. The CDR3 loop is CASSLLGLGLAGGKFNEQFF. The CDR3 region has the DNA TGTGCCAGCAGCTTATTAGGTCTGGGACTAGCGGGGGGGAAATTCAATGAGCAGTTCTTC.

This clonotype was recorded a few times. This chain connects TRBV7-2 to TRBJ1-4, with 7 bases matching TRBD1. J lost 8 bases, V lost 4 bases, and 7 bases had no gene match. The V gene's germline CDR1 is SGHTA and CDR2 FQGNSA. The CDR3 is made up of 14 amino acids. The CDR3 loop is CASSSQGKQEKLFF. CDR3 DNA sequence: TGTGCCAGCAGCTCACAGGGGAAACAGGAAAAACTGTTTTTT.

This clonotype was recorded a few times. The V gene is TRBV11-2, the J gene TRBJ1-4; D not certain. From germline, CDR1 is SGHAT and CDR2 FQNNGV. Deletions cut 5 bases from V and 8 bases from J, with 15 bases between. The CDR3 length is 14 residues. This chain's CDR3 is CASSESWGIEKLFF. CDR3 sequence (DNA): TGTGCCAGCAGCGAAAGCTGGGGAATCGAAAAACTGTTTTTT.

CDR3 sequence reads: CASSLTGGFDTEAFF. CDR3 DNA sequence: TGTGCCAGCAGCTTGACAGGGGGGTTCGACACTGAAGCTTTCTTT. The rearrangement joins TRBV7-9 to TRBJ1-1, with 9 bases lining up with TRBD1. Trimming removed 3 bases from V and 3 bases from J; junction bases left unmatched: 5. This CDR3 spans 15 amino acids. Looked up from germline, CDR1 is SEHNR and CDR2 is FQNEAQ (reference sequence).

This clonotype has at least ten counts. The V and J genes are TRBV12-3 or TRBV12-4 and TRBJ2-7; 10 positions agree with TRBD1. This CDR3 is 14 amino acids long. V lost 7 bases to trimming and J lost 4 bases; unmatched junction nucleotides: 7. CDR3 DNA: TGTGCCAGCACCAGGGGACAGGGGTTATACGAGCAGTACTTC. Encoded protein: CASTRGQGLYEQYF.

A remark on this clonotype: One end of the junction is discordant with germline, which a read error may explain. The chain employs TRBV11-2 and TRBJ2-5; D unresolved. Germline V gene data show CDR1 as SGHAT and CDR2 as FQNNGV. This CDR3 comprises 11 residues. CDR3 coding DNA: TGTGCCGGCAGCAAGCAAATTGCCCAGTACTTC. Amino acid sequence: CAGSKQIAQYF. Together with reference TRBV11-2 and TRBJ2-5, the CDR3 gives the full variable domain: EAGVAQSPRYKIIEKRQSVAFWCNPISGHATLYWYQQILGQGPKLLIQFQNNGVVDDSQLPKDRFSAERLKGVDSTLKIQPAKLEDSAVYLCAGSKQIAQYFGPGTRLLVL.

The gene calls are TRBV20-1 and TRBJ2-7, with 7 nucleotides matching TRBD2. V was pared by 0 bases and J by 7 bases, with 18 bases of the junction left unmatched. Germline V gene lookup returns CDR1 DFQATT and CDR2 SNEGSKA (reference sequence). CDR3 length: 17 amino acids. CDR3 protein: CSARDLRAGAPFKEQYF. CDR3 DNA: TGCAGTGCTAGAGATCTCCGGGCGGGAGCTCCCTTTAAGGAGCAGTACTTC.

Ten or more counts support this clonotype. This chain joins TRBV7-2 and TRBJ1-2, with D unresolved. The V end lost 5 bases, the J end lost 0 bases, and 16 bases lay between the germline ends. The CDR3 is 16 amino acids. Germline V gives CDR1 SGHTA, CDR2 FQGNSA. The CDR3 DNA is TGTGCCAGCAGCCCCTCAGGAGGATACTCTAACTATGGCTACACCTTC. Its translation is CASSPSGGYSNYGYTF.

The sample holds many counts of this clonotype. The chain couples TRBV5-5 to TRBJ2-3; either TRBD1 or TRBD2 may supply D (7 bases each). CDR3 size: 13 residues. The germline CDR1 and CDR2 sequences are SGHKS and YYEKEE (reference sequence). V was shortened by 3 bases and J by 5 bases, with 10 bases between the two germline ends. The CDR3 loop is CASSSGGEDTQYF. The CDR3 region has the DNA TGTGCCAGCAGCTCAGGGGGGGAAGATACGCAGTATTTT.

This clonotype has more than one count but fewer than ten. The rearrangement links TRBV15 to TRBJ1-6; 7 nucleotides match TRBD1. Germline V gives CDR1 LNHNV, CDR2 YYDKDF (reference sequence). J was trimmed by 7 bases and V by 3 bases; bases with no gene match: 9. The CDR3 spans 16 residues. Here the CDR3 reads CATSSYPGQRNSPLHF. CDR3 coding DNA: TGTGCCACCAGCAGTTACCCGGGACAGCGAAATTCACCCCTCCACTTT.

This clonotype occurred a few times. This chain uses TRBV3-1 with TRBJ2-5; D is unclear. This CDR3 region has 15 residues. Germline CDR1 and CDR2: LGHDT and YNNKEL (reference sequence). The ends were cut back, 4 bases at V and 1 base at J, with 13 bases in the middle. The CDR3 loop is CASSPPRYLQETQYF. For the CDR3, the DNA is TGTGCCAGCAGCCCCCCCCGGTATCTCCAAGAGACCCAGTACTTC.

There are a few counts of this clonotype. The genes are TRBV21-1 and TRBJ2-1; the D call of TRBD2 is as the table states it, not checked on the DNA. TRBV21-1 is noted as a pseudogene. CDR3 length equals 17 residues. CDR3 sequence: CASSKRGPLYHQETQFF. The CDR3 nucleotides are TGTGCCAGCAGCAAAAGAGGGCCGCTTTACCATCAAGAGACCCAGTTCTTC.

This clonotype has more than one count but fewer than ten. A much larger clone lies a single base off, so this may be a read error. V is TRBV9 and J is TRBJ2-3; unclear D gene. This CDR3 region has 15 residues. Germline-derived CDR1 and CDR2 are SGDLS and YYNGEE. Trimming cost V 0 bases and J 0 bases, with 8 bases left between them. The CDR3 nucleotides read TGTGCCAGCAGCGTAGTTCTCCATAGCACAGATACGCAGTATTTT. It encodes CASSVVLHSTDTQYF.

The V and J genes are TRBV10-3 and TRBJ1-1; D possibly corresponds to TRBD1 (5 bases). Germline CDR1 is ENHRY and CDR2 is SYGVKD. CDR3 size: 13 residues. V lost 6 bases to trimming and J lost 7 bases, with 15 bases between them. CDR3 coding DNA: TGTGCCATCAGGAAAGGGGAGTGGAATGAAGCTTTCTTT. Translation: CAIRKGEWNEAFF.

This clonotype was counted many times. DNA for the CDR3: TGCGCCAGCACCCCCGGGCGGGATACGCAGTATTTT. This encodes CASTPGRDTQYF. The V call is TRBV4-1, the J call TRBJ2-3; no clear D gene. The CDR3 covers 12 residues. Germline CDR1 reads MGHRA; CDR2 reads YSYEKL. Trimming shortened V by 7 bases and J by 6 bases, and 11 bases separated the two germline ends.

The chain links TRBV7-2 to TRBJ2-4, with 8 nucleotides matching TRBD1. The J segment lost 3 bases and the V segment lost 1 base, leaving 5 bases of the junction unmatched. There are 16 residues in the CDR3. CDR1 is SGHTA, CDR2 FQGNSA, per germline. CDR3 nucleotide sequence: TGTGCCAGCAGCTTAGTCACTGGGACAGGCAAAAACATTCAGTACTTC. This encodes CASSLVTGTGKNIQYF.